A single sample gave rise to the 13 T cell receptor beta chains below, sequenced in a study of beta chain features in type 1 diabetes. The sequenced template was cDNA made from the entire isolated RNA. Some clones are missing from TCRdb's copy, which holds only in-frame ones; the method was immunoSEQ multiplex PCR. Among about 40,000 clones listed, 49% were seen once. Material for sequencing was central memory CD4+ T cells from blood. These receptors were collected from a woman under 30 in good health.

The J gene is TRBJ2-7, the V gene TRBV5-4; D perhaps matches TRBD1 (6 bases). CDR3 length: 13 residues. The V end was cut by 0 bases, the J end by 2 bases, with 6 bases between. From germline, CDR1 is SGHNT and CDR2 YYREEE (reference sequence). CDR3 region: CASSLGGPYEQYF. CDR3 DNA sequence: TGTGCCAGCAGCTTGGGGGGGCCCTACGAGCAGTACTTC.

This clone occurred once. CDR3 region: CASSFEGTGDGYTF. The CDR3 DNA follows: TGTGCCAGCAGTTTTGAGGGGACAGGGGATGGCTACACCTTC. J is TRBJ1-2 and V is TRBV2, with 10 bases fitting TRBD1. V shed 5 bases and J 6 bases; nucleotides not matched to a gene: 6. Germline V lookup: CDR1 SNHLY, CDR2 FYNNEI. The CDR3 is made up of 14 amino acids. Full variable domain (remainder filled in from reference TRBV2 and TRBJ1-2): EPEVTQTPSHQVTQMGQEVILRCVPISNHLYFYWYRQILGQKVEFLVSFYNNEISEKSEIFDDQFSVERPDGSNFTLKIRSTKLEDSAMYFCASSFEGTGDGYTFGSGTRLTVV.

This clone was counted only a few times. The chain combines TRBV5-1 with TRBJ1-2; 9 nucleotides line up with TRBD1. The CDR3 totals 14 residues. The V gene's germline CDR1 is SGHRS and CDR2 YFSETQ. Unmatched junction bases numbered 9, after V lost 4 bases and J lost 8 bases. In DNA, the CDR3 is TGCGCCAGCAGCCCCGGACAGGGGACCTGGGGCTACACCTTC. Translation gives CASSPGQGTWGYTF.

This chain uses TRBV5-1 with TRBJ1-5, with unresolved D. V lost 4 bases and J lost 3, with 14 bases in between. The CDR3 covers 15 residues. Per germline, CDR1 SGHRS and CDR2 YFSETQ. This CDR3 is CASSLRGGVNQPQHF. Here the CDR3 DNA reads TGCGCCAGCAGCCTGCGTGGCGGGGTCAATCAGCCCCAGCATTTT.

The sample holds one count of this clone. This rearrangement joins TRBV27 to TRBJ2-7, with 9 nucleotides matching TRBD2. Germline values: CDR1 MNHEY, CDR2 SMNVEV (reference sequence). The CDR3 length is 15 residues. Trimming at V came to 2 bases and at J to 2 bases, leaving 4 bases not matched to a gene. For the CDR3, the DNA is TGTGCCAGCAGTTTACGGCTAGCGGGACCCTACGAGCAGTACTTC. Protein product: CASSLRLAGPYEQYF.

The DNA for the CDR3 is TGTGCCAGCAGCTTGGAGGGGACAGCCCAAGAGACCCAGTACTTC. This translates into CASSLEGTAQETQYF. This rearrangement joins TRBV5-5 to TRBJ2-5; 7 bases are shared with TRBD1. J was trimmed by 1 base and V by 0 bases; bases with no gene match: 3. Looked up from germline, CDR1 is SGHKS and CDR2 is YYEKEE (reference sequence). The CDR3 runs to 15 residues.

This clone was counted a few times. The chain recombines TRBV30 with TRBJ2-1, with D maybe TRBD2 (5 bases). Germline V gives CDR1 GTSNPN, CDR2 SVGIG (reference sequence). V lost 5 bases and J lost 0, with 8 bases in between. The CDR3 is 13 amino acids. This chain's CDR3 is CAWGRDSYNEQFF. Written as DNA, the CDR3 is TGTGCCTGGGGACGGGACTCCTACAATGAGCAGTTCTTC.

The chain joins TRBV27 to TRBJ2-5; perhaps TRBD1 as D (6 bases). Germline values: CDR1 MNHEY, CDR2 SMNVEV (reference sequence). V was trimmed by 6 bases and J by 3 bases, leaving 8 bases between them. CDR3 length: 12 amino acids. CDR3 amino acids: CASSNREETQYF. CDR3 DNA sequence: TGTGCCAGCAGCAACAGGGAAGAGACCCAGTACTTC.

The chain joins TRBV7-6 to TRBJ2-1, with 9 bases lining up with TRBD1. Per germline, CDR1 SGHVS and CDR2 FNYEAQ. V was clipped by 5 bases and J by 9 bases; unmatched bases: 5. This CDR3 has 13 residues. The CDR3 bases are TGTGCCAGCAGCCTGGACAGGGGTCGTGAGCAGTTCTTC. It yields the protein CASSLDRGREQFF.

This chain links TRBV25-1 with TRBJ1-6; D unresolved. The CDR3 contains 14 residues. Trimming cost V 4 bases and J 0 bases, with 4 bases left between them. CDR1 is MGHDK and CDR2 is SYGVNS in the germline V gene. DNA for the CDR3: TGTGCCAGCAGTGCCAGCTCCTATAATTCACCCCTCCACTTT. Protein: CASSASSYNSPLHF.

The chain carries TRBV7-2 and TRBJ1-2; D not certain. The germline gives CDR1 SGHTA, CDR2 FQGNSA. Deletions cut 2 bases from V and 4 bases from J, with 8 bases between. This CDR3 spans 13 amino acids. The CDR3: CASSLSVGYGYTF. The CDR3 nucleotides are TGTGCCAGCAGCTTATCGGTTGGCTATGGCTACACCTTC.

This clone occurred a few times. This rearrangement joins TRBV9 to TRBJ1-6; D might be TRBD1 (5 bases). This CDR3 comprises 14 residues. Germline values: CDR1 SGDLS, CDR2 YYNGEE. Trimming took 3 bases from V and 5 from J, leaving 9 bases between them. The CDR3 DNA reads as TGTGCCAGCAGCGAGACAGAAGATAATTCACCCCTCCACTTT. Encoded protein: CASSETEDNSPLHF.

The V and J genes are TRBV5-4 and TRBJ2-5, with D perhaps matching TRBD2 (6 bases). CDR3 length equals 14 residues. The V end was cut by 2 bases, the J end by 2 bases, with 10 bases between. Germline V gene sequence: CDR1 SGHNT, CDR2 YYREEE (reference sequence). The DNA of the CDR3 is TGTGCCAGCAGCTTAGGCCGGGGGCAAGAGACCCAGTACTTC. As protein: CASSLGRGQETQYF.